This T cell receptor (beta chain) was recovered during a study of cytomegalovirus exposure and HLA in healthy donors. Study-level findings and limits: Cytomegalovirus-associated status was assigned to more than 150 TCR beta chains.

Some clones are missing from TCRdb's copy, which holds only in-frame ones; the method was immunoSEQ multiplex PCR. The data show around 300,000 clones, approximately 83% seen once. The CDR3 is 15 amino acids. Losses at the gene ends were 6 bases for V and 10 bases for J; bases not matched to a gene: 10. CDR1 and CDR2 (germline): MDHEN, SYDVKM. On this clone itself: What it binds is unknown.

The rearrangement joins TRBV28 to TRBJ1-6, with TRBD1 identical over 9 bases. The sample was PBMCs. This clonotype was obtained from a woman aged 18-30 years in good health and CMV-seronegative. This CDR3 reads CASRAEQGAGSPLHF. CDR3 nucleotides: TGTGCCAGCAGAGCAGAACAGGGGGCGGGATCACCCCTCCACTTT.